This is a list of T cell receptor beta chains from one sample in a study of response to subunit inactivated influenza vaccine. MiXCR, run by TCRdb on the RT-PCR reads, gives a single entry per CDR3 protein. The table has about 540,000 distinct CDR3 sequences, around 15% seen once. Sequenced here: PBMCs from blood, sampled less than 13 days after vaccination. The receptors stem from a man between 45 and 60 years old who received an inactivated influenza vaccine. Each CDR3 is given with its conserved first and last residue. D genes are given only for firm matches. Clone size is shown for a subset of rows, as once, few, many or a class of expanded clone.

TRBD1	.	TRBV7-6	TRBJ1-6	TGTGCCAGCAGCTCACAGGGGTTTAATTCACCCCTCCACTTT	CASSSQGFNSPLHF
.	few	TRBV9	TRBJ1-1	TGTGCCAGCAGCCCCGGGCCCTCTTTGAACACTGAAGCTTTCTTT	CASSPGPSLNTEAFF
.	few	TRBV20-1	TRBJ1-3	TGCAGTGCTAGAGATACACTTCAGGGGTCTGGAAACACCATATATTTT	CSARDTLQGSGNTIYF
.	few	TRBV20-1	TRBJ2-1	TGCAGTGCTAGAGATGGGGTAGCGAAATCCTACAATGAGCAGTTCTTC	CSARDGVAKSYNEQFF
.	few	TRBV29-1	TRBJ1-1	TGCAGCGGCGGGACGGCGAACACTGAAGCTTTCTTT	CSGGTANTEAFF
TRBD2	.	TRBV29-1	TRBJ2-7	TGCAGCGTTGAGTGGCTAGCGGGAGCTTCGTACGAGCAGTACTTC	CSVEWLAGASYEQYF
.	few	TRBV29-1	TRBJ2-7	TGCAGCGTTGGGGACTGGCCCGAGCAGTACTTC	CSVGDWPEQYF
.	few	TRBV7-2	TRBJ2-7	TGTGCCAGCAGCTTAGGGGCGTCCCGTTCCTACGAGCAGTACTTC	CASSLGASRSYEQYF
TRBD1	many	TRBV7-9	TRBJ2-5	TGTGCCAGCAGCTTAGACCGGACAGGGGACCTCCAGTACTTC	CASSLDRTGDLQYF
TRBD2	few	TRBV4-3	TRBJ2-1	TGCGCCAGCAGCCAGCTAGCGGGAGGGCCCTATGAGCAGTTCTTC	CASSQLAGGPYEQFF
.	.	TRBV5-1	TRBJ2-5	TGCGCCAGCAGCTTTAGGAACAAACTGCAAGAGACCCAGTACTTC	CASSFRNKLQETQYF
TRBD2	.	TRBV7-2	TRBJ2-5	TGTGCCAGCAGCTTAGTGGCTAGCGGGGCCCAAGAGACCCAGTACTTC	CASSLVASGAQETQYF
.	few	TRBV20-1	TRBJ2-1	TGCAGTGCTAGATGGACGGGGACGAACAATGAGCAGTTCTTC	CSARWTGTNNEQFF
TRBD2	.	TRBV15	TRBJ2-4	TGTGCCACCAGCAGCCCGGGACTAGCGGGAGAGATGTTTTTC	CATSSPGLAGEMFF
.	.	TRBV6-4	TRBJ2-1	TGTGCCAGCAGTGACGTGCGGCCGAAGAAGAATGAGCAGTTCTTC	CASSDVRPKKNEQFF
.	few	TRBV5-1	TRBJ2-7	TGCGCCAGCAGCCCGAGGGGGGTGGTGGCCTACGAGCAGTACTTC	CASSPRGVVAYEQYF
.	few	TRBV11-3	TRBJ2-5	TGTGCCAGCAGCCGACAGTACCAAGAGACCCAGTACTTC	CASSRQYQETQYF
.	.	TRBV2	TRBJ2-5	TGTGCCAGCAGTGAGGGCACGGGACCAGAGACCCAGTACTTC	CASSEGTGPETQYF
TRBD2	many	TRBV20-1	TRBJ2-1	TGCAGTGCTGTCGGGGGGTTGGGGAACAATGAGCAGTTCTTC	CSAVGGLGNNEQFF
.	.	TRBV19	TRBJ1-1	TGTGCCAGTAGTATACGGCGCTCGGACACTGAAGCTTTCTTT	CASSIRRSDTEAFF
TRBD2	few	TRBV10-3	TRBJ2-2	TGTGCCACGAAAGATCCGGGACTAGCGGGAGCAAACACCGGGGAGCTGTTTTTT	CATKDPGLAGANTGELFF
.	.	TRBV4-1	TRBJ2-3	TGCGCCAGCAGCCAAGACTCATCAGGGGAAGGACGAGATACGCAGTATTTT	CASSQDSSGEGRDTQYF
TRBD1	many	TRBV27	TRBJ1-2	TGTGCCAGCAGTCCCACAGGGGGCGGGGGCAGAGCTGGCTACACCTTC	CASSPTGGGGRAGYTF
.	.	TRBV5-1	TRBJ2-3	TGCGCCAGCAGCTTGTATTATAGCGTGCGGGATAGCACAGATACGCAGTATTTT	CASSLYYSVRDSTDTQYF
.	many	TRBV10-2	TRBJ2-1	TGCGCCAGCCGGGATGCCCTAGGGGGGGATGAGCAGTTCTTC	CASRDALGGDEQFF
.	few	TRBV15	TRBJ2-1	TGTGCCACCAGCAGAGCCTCCCTGAAAAATGATGAGCAGTTCTTC	CATSRASLKNDEQFF
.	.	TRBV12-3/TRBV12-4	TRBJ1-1	TGTGCCAGCAGTTTAGGCTCCTTGAACACTGAAGCTTTCTTT	CASSLGSLNTEAFF
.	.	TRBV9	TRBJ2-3	TGTGCCAGCAGCCTCTCGGGGTCCAGCGGAGGGGCAGATACGCAGTATTTT	CASSLSGSSGGADTQYF
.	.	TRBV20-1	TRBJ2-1	TGCAGTGCTAGAGTGGGGTATGGATGGGATGAGCAGTTCTTC	CSARVGYGWDEQFF
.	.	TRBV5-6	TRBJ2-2	TGTGCCAGCAGCTTGGCCCAGGTTGGGGAGCTGTTTTTT	CASSLAQVGELFF
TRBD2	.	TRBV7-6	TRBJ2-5	TGTGCCAGCAGCTGGGCAAGGACTAGCGGGAGTCGGGAGACCCAGTACTTC	CASSWARTSGSRETQYF
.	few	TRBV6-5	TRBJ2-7	TGTGCCAGCAGTTACTCACGGCGTGGCGGAGCTGACGAGCAGTACTTC	CASSYSRRGGADEQYF
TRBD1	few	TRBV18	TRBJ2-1	TGTGCCAGCTCACCACCCGACAGGGCCAATGAGCAGTTCTTC	CASSPPDRANEQFF
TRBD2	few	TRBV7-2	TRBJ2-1	TGTGCCAGCAGGCCGAGCCCCGGGACTACCTACTACAATGAGCAGTTCTTC	CASRPSPGTTYYNEQFF
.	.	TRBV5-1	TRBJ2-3	TGCGCCAGCAGCTTGACATCTGCGACAGATACGCAGTATTTT	CASSLTSATDTQYF
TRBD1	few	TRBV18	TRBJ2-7	TGTGCCAGCTCACCCCGGGCCAGGGGGCGCTTATTGTACGAGCAGTACTTC	CASSPRARGRLLYEQYF
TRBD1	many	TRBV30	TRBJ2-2	TGTGCCTCGGGGACAGGGGTCGGGGAGCTGTTTTTT	CASGTGVGELFF
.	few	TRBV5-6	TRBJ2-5	TGTGCCAGCAGCTTGGATGGGACGCCGTACTTC	CASSLDGTPYF
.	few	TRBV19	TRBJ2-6	TGTGCCAGTAGTCCGCAAGGGCTGGCTGGGGCCAACGTCCTGACTTTC	CASSPQGLAGANVLTF
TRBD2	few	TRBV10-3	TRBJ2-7	TGTGCCATCAGTGAGTCGCTCGGGAGGGCCTACGAGCAGTACTTC	CAISESLGRAYEQYF
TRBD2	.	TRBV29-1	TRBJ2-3	TGCAGCGTTGAGGTCACTAGCGGGAGAGATACGCAGTATTTT	CSVEVTSGRDTQYF
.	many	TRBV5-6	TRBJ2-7	TGTGCCAGCAGCCGAAACAGCTACGAGCAGTACTTC	CASSRNSYEQYF
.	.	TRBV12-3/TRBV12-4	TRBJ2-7	TGTGCCAGCACCTCAGCGGGTACCTACGAGCAGTACTTC	CASTSAGTYEQYF
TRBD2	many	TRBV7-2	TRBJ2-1	TGTGCCAGCAGCGCAGCCACTAGCGGGAAATCCTACAATGAGCAGTTCTTC	CASSAATSGKSYNEQFF
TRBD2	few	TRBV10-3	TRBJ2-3	TGTGCCATCAGTGGACCCGGGACTAGCGGGAGTTTCCGAGGAGATACGCAGTATTTT	CAISGPGTSGSFRGDTQYF